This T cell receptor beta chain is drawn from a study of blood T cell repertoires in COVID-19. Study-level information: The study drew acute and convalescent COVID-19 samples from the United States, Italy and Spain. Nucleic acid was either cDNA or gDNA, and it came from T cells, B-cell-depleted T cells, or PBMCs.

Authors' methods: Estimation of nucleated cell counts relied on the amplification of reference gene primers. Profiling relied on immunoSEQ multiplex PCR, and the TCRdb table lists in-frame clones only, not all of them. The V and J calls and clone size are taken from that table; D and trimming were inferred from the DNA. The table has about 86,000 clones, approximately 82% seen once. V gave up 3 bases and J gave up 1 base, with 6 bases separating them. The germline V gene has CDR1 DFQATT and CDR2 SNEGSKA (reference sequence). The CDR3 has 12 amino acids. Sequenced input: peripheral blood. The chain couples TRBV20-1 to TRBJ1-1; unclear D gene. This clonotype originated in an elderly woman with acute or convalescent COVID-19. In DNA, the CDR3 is TGCAGTGCTAGTTCCAGGAACACTGAAGCTTTCTTT. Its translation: CSASSRNTEAFF.